The rows below give T cell receptor beta chains drawn from one sample of a study of preoperative IRX-2 immunotherapy in early breast cancer. Clones were read by immunoSEQ multiplex PCR, and TCRdb kept only the in-frame ones, dropping some. The table lists about 38,000 clones, 75% to 85% of them singletons. The material was lymph node tissue, obtained after IRX-2 immunotherapy. The receptors stem from a human donor with breast cancer. CDR3s include the opening cysteine and the closing phenylalanine or tryptophan. A D gene is named only where the DNA matches it firmly. The size of a clone is reported for some rows only, either as once, few or many, or as a class for expanded clones.

TRBD1 TRBJ1-1 NA TRBV6-8 CASRKRQGKAFF TGTGCCAGCAGAAAACGACAGGGGAAGGCTTTCTTT
NA TRBJ2-7 NA TRBV11-3 CASSSPSGVPREQYF TGTGCCAGCAGTAGTCCATCCGGGGTTCCCAGGGAGCAGTACTTC
NA TRBJ2-3 few TRBV19 CASGHRGRTSADTQYF TGTGCCAGTGGGCATCGGGGGCGAACGTCGGCAGATACGCAGTATTTT
NA TRBJ1-2 NA TRBV28 CASSLPGANYGYTF TGTGCCAGCAGTTTGCCCGGAGCTAACTATGGCTACACCTTC
NA TRBJ1-2 NA TRBV30 CAWSQRALYGYTF TGTGCCTGGAGCCAAAGAGCGCTCTATGGCTACACCTTC
NA TRBJ1-1 NA TRBV6-8 CASSSKQRNTEAFF TGTGCCAGCAGTTCAAAACAGAGGAACACTGAAGCTTTCTTT
NA TRBJ2-5 NA TRBV7-2 CASSLGGRETQYF TGTGCCAGCAGCTTAGGGGGTAGGGAGACCCAGTACTTC
NA TRBJ1-1 once TRBV11-3 CASSLGQGVNTEAFF TGTGCCAGCAGCCTGGGACAAGGTGTCAACACTGAAGCTTTCTTT
NA TRBJ2-7 once TRBV7-6 CASSSSWGPSYEQYF TGTGCCAGCAGCTCAAGTTGGGGACCATCCTACGAGCAGTACTTC
NA TRBJ2-7 NA TRBV18 CASSRDRTEQYF TGTGCCAGCTCACGGGACCGGACGGAGCAGTACTTC
NA TRBJ1-2 once TRBV2 CASSPTDTRGYGYTF TGTGCCAGCAGCCCAACGGACACGAGAGGCTATGGCTACACCTTC
NA TRBJ1-3 few TRBV1 CASSLDSHSSGNTIYF TGCGCCAGCAGCCTTGATTCGCACAGCTCTGGAAACACCATATATTTT
NA TRBJ1-5 NA TRBV12-2 CAIVCGISNQPQHF TGTGCCATAGTATGTGGGATTAGCAATCAGCCCCAGCATTTT
TRBD1 TRBJ1-3 NA TRBV5-1 CASSYLPGQGKMGSGNTIYF TGCGCCAGCAGCTACTTACCGGGACAGGGGAAGATGGGCTCTGGAAACACCATATATTTT
TRBD1 TRBJ2-1 NA TRBV6-8 CASSDSDRAFQFF TGTGCCAGCAGTGATTCGGACAGGGCGTTTCAGTTCTTC
TRBD2 TRBJ2-3 NA TRBV11-3 CASSLGVAGAGDTQYF TGTGCCAGCAGCTTAGGGGTAGCGGGGGCGGGAGATACGCAGTATTTT
TRBD1 TRBJ1-1 NA TRBV28 CASSLDRENTEAFF TGTGCCAGCAGTTTGGACAGGGAGAACACTGAAGCTTTCTTT
NA TRBJ2-2 NA TRBV10-3 CAISESTSELFF TGTGCCATCAGTGAGTCGACCTCCGAGCTGTTTTTT
NA TRBJ2-3 NA TRBV19 CASSEANQDTQYF TGTGCCAGTAGTGAGGCAAATCAAGATACGCAGTATTTT
NA TRBJ1-1 NA TRBV29-1 CSVEDWTLGAFF TGCAGCGTTGAAGATTGGACACTTGGAGCTTTCTTT
NA TRBJ1-2 NA TRBV11-3 CASSLGTGSHGYTF TGTGCCAGCAGCTTGGGGACCGGTTCCCATGGCTACACCTTC
TRBD2 TRBJ2-7 NA TRBV7-6 CASRPAGLAGAEQYF TGTGCCAGCAGACCGGCGGGACTAGCGGGGGCCGAGCAGTACTTC
TRBD1 TRBJ1-1 NA TRBV10-1 CASSWTGETEAFF TGCGCCAGCAGTTGGACAGGGGAGACTGAAGCTTTCTTT
NA TRBJ2-2 once TRBV11-3 CASSLLGWAGELFF TGTGCCAGCAGCTTATTGGGATGGGCCGGGGAGCTGTTTTTT
NA TRBJ1-2 NA TRBV6-8 CASRFGGKPYGYTF TGTGCCAGCAGGTTCGGGGGGAAACCCTATGGCTACACCTTC
NA TRBJ1-4 NA TRBV7-8 CASREATNEKLFF TGTGCCAGCAGGGAAGCAACTAATGAAAAACTGTTTTTT
TRBD1 TRBJ1-2 NA TRBV15 CATSRDDRDLYGYTF TGTGCCACCAGCAGAGATGACAGGGATTTGTATGGCTACACCTTC
NA TRBJ1-2 NA TRBV7-6 CASSSGGEHYGYTF TGTGCCAGCAGCTCGGGGGGGGAACACTATGGCTACACCTTC
TRBD1 TRBJ2-7 NA TRBV10-1 CASSDPRGQGVYEQYF TGCGCCAGCAGTGACCCAAGGGGACAGGGGGTCTACGAGCAGTACTTC
NA TRBJ1-5 NA TRBV7-6 CASSPSASGNQPQHF TGTGCCAGCAGCCCCTCGGCGTCCGGCAATCAGCCCCAGCATTTT
NA TRBJ2-1 few TRBV11-3 CASSLAGGFPNEQFF TGTGCCAGCAGCTTGGCCGGTGGCTTCCCAAATGAGCAGTTCTTC
NA TRBJ1-2 NA TRBV11-3 CASSSAGGRNDNYGYTF TGTGCCAGCAGCTCCGCTGGGGGGCGGAACGATAACTATGGCTACACCTTC
NA TRBJ2-7 NA TRBV11-3 CASSTVQKGSYEQYF TGTGCCAGCAGCACGGTCCAAAAGGGCTCCTACGAGCAGTACTTC
NA TRBJ1-5 NA TRBV5-8 CASSLGGYSNQPQHF TGTGCCAGCAGCTTGGGGGGGTACAGCAATCAGCCCCAGCATTTT
NA TRBJ2-6 NA TRBV28 CASSRATASGANVLTF TGTGCCAGCAGCAGGGCAACAGCCTCTGGGGCCAACGTCCTGACTTTC
NA TRBJ2-7 NA TRBV19 CASSIQPGAGEQYF TGTGCCAGTAGTATTCAGCCGGGGGCAGGCGAGCAGTACTTC
TRBD1 TRBJ1-2 NA TRBV28 CASSPHNPDRGYGYTF TGTGCCAGCAGTCCACACAACCCTGACAGGGGCTATGGCTACACCTTC
NA TRBJ2-1 NA TRBV5-1 CASSPRTANNEQFF TGCGCCAGCAGCCCCAGGACAGCAAACAATGAGCAGTTCTTC
NA TRBJ1-1 NA TRBV11-3 CASSLVVVLNTEAFF TGTGCCAGCAGCTTGGTGGTTGTGTTGAACACTGAAGCTTTCTTT
NA TRBJ2-1 NA TRBV6-8 CASSTNRQAPYNEQFF TGTGCCAGCAGTACGAATAGACAGGCCCCGTACAATGAGCAGTTCTTC
NA TRBJ1-6 NA TRBV12-5 CASGGGNNSPLHF TGTGCCAGCGGGGGGGGTAATAATTCACCCCTCCACTTT
NA TRBJ1-1 NA TRBV1 CASSQEGQGEAFF TGCGCCAGCAGCCAGGAGGGACAGGGTGAAGCTTTCTTT
TRBD1 TRBJ2-7 NA TRBV7-4 CASSPPWGAQGAIGYEQYF TGTGCCAGCAGCCCGCCCTGGGGCGCACAGGGGGCTATAGGCTACGAGCAGTACTTC
NA TRBJ2-7 NA TRBV10-1 CASSEGTAEQYF TGCGCCAGCAGTGAGGGGACGGCCGAGCAGTACTTC
TRBD2 TRBJ2-5 NA TRBV5-1 CASSSTSGGDGTQYF TGCGCCAGCAGCTCCACTAGCGGGGGGGACGGGACCCAGTACTTC
NA TRBJ1-6 few TRBV11-3 CASSLDSTSYNSPLHF TGTGCCAGCAGCTTAGACTCTACCTCCTATAATTCACCCCTCCACTTT
TRBD1 TRBJ2-3 NA TRBV6-8 CASSPGTGSTDTQYF TGTGCCAGCAGTCCCGGGACAGGGAGCACAGATACGCAGTATTTT
TRBD1 TRBJ1-1 NA TRBV5-1 CASSWTGGAGTEAFF TGCGCCAGCAGCTGGACAGGGGGCGCCGGCACTGAAGCTTTCTTT
NA TRBJ2-1 NA TRBV28 CASSRSYNEQFF TGTGCCAGCAGTCGCTCCTACAATGAGCAGTTCTTC
TRBD1 TRBJ2-2 NA TRBV19 CASKRRDRDTGELFF TGTGCCAGTAAGCGCCGGGACAGGGACACCGGGGAGCTGTTTTTT
TRBD1 TRBJ1-1 NA TRBV11-3 CASRRGQGAESNTEAFF TGTGCCAGCAGAAGAGGACAGGGGGCGGAGAGTAACACTGAAGCTTTCTTT
TRBD1 TRBJ1-1 NA TRBV11-3 CASSLGGRGLRNTEAFF TGTGCCAGCAGCTTAGGAGGTAGGGGGCTGAGGAACACTGAAGCTTTCTTT
TRBD2 TRBJ2-1 NA TRBV7-7 CASSFRGDYNEQFF TGTGCCAGCAGCTTCCGGGGGGATTACAATGAGCAGTTCTTC
NA TRBJ2-2 NA TRBV19 CASSKDLMAIVNTGELFF TGTGCCAGTAGTAAGGACCTAATGGCCATAGTAAACACCGGGGAGCTGTTTTTT
TRBD1 TRBJ2-7 NA TRBV7-1 CASSVGQELYEQYF TGTGCCAGCAGCGTTGGACAGGAGCTCTACGAGCAGTACTTC
NA TRBJ1-1 NA TRBV6-8 CASSYSSRRRNTEAFF TGTGCCAGCAGTTACTCGAGTCGGCGTAGGAACACTGAAGCTTTCTTT
TRBD1 TRBJ1-1 NA TRBV5-1 CASSTTGSGTEAFF TGCGCCAGCAGCACGACAGGGAGCGGCACTGAAGCTTTCTTT
NA TRBJ1-5 NA TRBV7-1 CASSLRGNQPQHF TGTGCCAGCAGCTTAAGGGGCAATCAGCCCCAGCATTTT